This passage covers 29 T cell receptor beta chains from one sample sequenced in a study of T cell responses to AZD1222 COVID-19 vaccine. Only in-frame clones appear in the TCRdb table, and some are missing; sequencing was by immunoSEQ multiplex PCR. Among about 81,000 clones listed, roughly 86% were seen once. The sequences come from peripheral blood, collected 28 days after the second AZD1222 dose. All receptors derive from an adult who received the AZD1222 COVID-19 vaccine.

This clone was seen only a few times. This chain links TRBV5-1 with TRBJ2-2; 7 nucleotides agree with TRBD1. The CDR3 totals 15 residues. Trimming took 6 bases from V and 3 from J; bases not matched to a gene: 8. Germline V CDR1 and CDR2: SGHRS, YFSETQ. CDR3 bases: TGCGCCAGCACTCAACAGGGGCGAGACACCGGGGAGCTGTTTTTT. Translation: CASTQQGRDTGELFF.

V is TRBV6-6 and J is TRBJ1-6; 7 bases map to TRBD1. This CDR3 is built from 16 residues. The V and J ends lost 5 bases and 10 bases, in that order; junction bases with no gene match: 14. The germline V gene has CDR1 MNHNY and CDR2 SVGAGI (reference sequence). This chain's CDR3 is CASSPLGPQGGSPLHF. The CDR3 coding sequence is TGTGCCAGCAGTCCCCTAGGTCCCCAGGGGGGCTCACCCCTCCACTTT.

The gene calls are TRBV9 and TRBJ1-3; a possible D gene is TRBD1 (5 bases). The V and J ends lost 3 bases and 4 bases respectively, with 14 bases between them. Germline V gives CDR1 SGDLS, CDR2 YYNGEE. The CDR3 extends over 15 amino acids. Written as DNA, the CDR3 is TGTGCCAGCAGCGCGTCCGGGGGGGACGGAAACACCATATATTTT. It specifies CASSASGGDGNTIYF.

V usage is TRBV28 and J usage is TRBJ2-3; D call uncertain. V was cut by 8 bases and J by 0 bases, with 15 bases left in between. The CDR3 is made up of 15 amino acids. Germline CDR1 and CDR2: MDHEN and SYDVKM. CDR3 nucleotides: TGTGCCAGCCCCCCCCGGCCGGGTAGCACAGATACGCAGTATTTT. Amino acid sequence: CASPPRPGSTDTQYF.

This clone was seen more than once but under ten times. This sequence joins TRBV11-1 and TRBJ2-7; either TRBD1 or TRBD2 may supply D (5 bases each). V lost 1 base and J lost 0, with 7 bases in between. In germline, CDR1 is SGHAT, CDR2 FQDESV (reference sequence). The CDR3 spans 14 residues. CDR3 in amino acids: CASSLGGSSYEQYF. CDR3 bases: TGTGCCAGCAGCTTAGGGGGGAGCTCCTACGAGCAGTACTTC.

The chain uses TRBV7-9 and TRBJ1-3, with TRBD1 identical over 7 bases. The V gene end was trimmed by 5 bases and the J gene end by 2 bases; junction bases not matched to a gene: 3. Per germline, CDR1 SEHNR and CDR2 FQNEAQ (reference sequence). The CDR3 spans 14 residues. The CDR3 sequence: CASSRQGTGNTIYF. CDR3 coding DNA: TGTGCCAGCAGCCGACAGGGAACTGGAAACACCATATATTTT.

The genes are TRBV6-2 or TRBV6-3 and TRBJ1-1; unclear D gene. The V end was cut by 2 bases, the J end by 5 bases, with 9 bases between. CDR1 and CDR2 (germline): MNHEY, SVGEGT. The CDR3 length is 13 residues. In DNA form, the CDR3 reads TGTGCCAGCAGTTACCCGACGGTAACTGAAGCTTTCTTT. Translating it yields CASSYPTVTEAFF.

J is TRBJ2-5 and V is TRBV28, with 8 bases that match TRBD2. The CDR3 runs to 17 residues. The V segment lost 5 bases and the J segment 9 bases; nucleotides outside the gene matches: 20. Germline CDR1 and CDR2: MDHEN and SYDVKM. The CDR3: CASSPIGAGARGRAQYF. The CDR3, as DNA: TGTGCCAGCAGTCCTATCGGAGCGGGGGCGAGGGGGAGGGCCCAGTACTTC.

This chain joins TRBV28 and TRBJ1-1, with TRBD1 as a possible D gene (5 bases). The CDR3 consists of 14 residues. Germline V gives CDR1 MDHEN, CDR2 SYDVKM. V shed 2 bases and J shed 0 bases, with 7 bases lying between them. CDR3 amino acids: CASSLTGLNTEAFF. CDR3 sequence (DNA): TGTGCCAGCAGTTTAACGGGGCTGAACACTGAAGCTTTCTTT.

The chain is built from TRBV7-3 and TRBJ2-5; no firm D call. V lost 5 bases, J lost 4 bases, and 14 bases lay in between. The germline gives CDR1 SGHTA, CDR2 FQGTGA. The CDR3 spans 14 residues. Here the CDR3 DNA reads TGTGCCAGCAGCCCAACGGCAGATGTAGAGACCCAGTACTTC. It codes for CASSPTADVETQYF.

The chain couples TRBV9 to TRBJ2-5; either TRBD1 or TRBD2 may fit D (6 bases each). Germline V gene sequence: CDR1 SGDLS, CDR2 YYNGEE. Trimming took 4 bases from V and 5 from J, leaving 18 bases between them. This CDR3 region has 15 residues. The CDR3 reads CASSRGRAGGETQYF. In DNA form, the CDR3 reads TGTGCCAGCAGCCGGGGGCGGGCAGGTGGGGAGACCCAGTACTTC.

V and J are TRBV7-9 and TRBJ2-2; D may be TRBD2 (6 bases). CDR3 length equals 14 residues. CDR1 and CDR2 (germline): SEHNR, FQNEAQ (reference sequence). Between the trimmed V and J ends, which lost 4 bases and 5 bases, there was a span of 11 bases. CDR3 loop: CASSSSTRTGELFF. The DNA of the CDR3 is TGTGCCAGCAGCTCCTCGACTAGGACCGGGGAGCTGTTTTTT.

This CDR3 is CASSQDWPLEGTYNEQFF. In DNA, the CDR3 is TGCGCCAGCAGCCAAGATTGGCCTTTGGAGGGTACCTACAATGAGCAGTTCTTC. The rearrangement uses TRBV4-3 and TRBJ2-1, with D tentatively TRBD2 (6 bases). The CDR3 is 18 amino acids. V lost 0 bases to trimming and J lost 2 bases, with 17 bases between them. Germline V gene sequence: CDR1 LGHNA, CDR2 YSLEER.

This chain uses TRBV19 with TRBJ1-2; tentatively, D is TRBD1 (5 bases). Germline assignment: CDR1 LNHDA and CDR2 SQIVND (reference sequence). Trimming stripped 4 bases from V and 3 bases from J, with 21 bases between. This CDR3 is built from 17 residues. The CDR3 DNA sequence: TGTGCCAGTAGTAGTCCGCCCGGGACCCGAGGAGACTATGGCTACACCTTC. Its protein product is CASSSPPGTRGDYGYTF.

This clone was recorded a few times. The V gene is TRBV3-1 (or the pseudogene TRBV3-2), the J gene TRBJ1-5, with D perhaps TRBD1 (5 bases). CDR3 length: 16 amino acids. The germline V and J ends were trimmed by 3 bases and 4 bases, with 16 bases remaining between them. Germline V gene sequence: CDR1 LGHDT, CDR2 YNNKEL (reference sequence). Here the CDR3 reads CASSHSWSEGNQPQHF. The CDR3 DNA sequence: TGTGCCAGCAGCCACTCCTGGTCGGAGGGGAATCAGCCCCAGCATTTT.

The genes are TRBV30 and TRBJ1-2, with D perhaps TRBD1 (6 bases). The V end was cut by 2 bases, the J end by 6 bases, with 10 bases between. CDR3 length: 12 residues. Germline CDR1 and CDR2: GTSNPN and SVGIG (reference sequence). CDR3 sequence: CAWSNWGHGYTF. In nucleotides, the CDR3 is TGTGCCTGGAGTAATTGGGGGCATGGCTACACCTTC.

CDR3 in amino acids: CASRLGTGGPRGTGELFF. The CDR3 DNA is TGCGCCAGCAGACTCGGGACTGGCGGGCCCCGGGGCACCGGGGAGCTGTTTTTT. This sequence joins TRBV5-1 and TRBJ2-2; weak D call: TRBD2 (6 bases). Germline V gene sequence: CDR1 SGHRS, CDR2 YFSETQ. The CDR3 extends over 18 amino acids. V lost 5 bases and J lost 4, with 24 bases in between.

The CDR3 protein is CASSRQGQDYGYTF. The CDR3 nucleotides read TGTGCCAGCAGTCGACAGGGACAGGATTATGGCTACACCTTC. V gene TRBV6-5 combines with J gene TRBJ1-2; the match to TRBD1 covers 8 bases. The CDR3 loop spans 14 amino acids. Germline CDR1 MNHEY, CDR2 SVGAGI. V trimming: 5 bases; J trimming: 5 bases; junction bases outside the gene matches: 7.

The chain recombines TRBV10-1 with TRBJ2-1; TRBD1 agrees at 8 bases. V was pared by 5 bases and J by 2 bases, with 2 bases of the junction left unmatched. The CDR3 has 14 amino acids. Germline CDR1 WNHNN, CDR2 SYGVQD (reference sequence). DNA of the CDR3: TGCGCCAGCAGTCAGACAGGGGCCTACAATGAGCAGTTCTTC. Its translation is CASSQTGAYNEQFF.

This CDR3 is CASASGGRNEQFF. The CDR3 nucleotides are TGTGCCAGCGCTAGCGGGGGGCGGAATGAGCAGTTCTTC. V gene TRBV28 combines with J gene TRBJ2-1, with 11 bases lining up with TRBD2. This CDR3 region has 13 residues. With V trimmed by 8 bases and J by 7 bases, 4 bases remained unmatched. The germline V gene encodes CDR1 MDHEN and CDR2 SYDVKM.

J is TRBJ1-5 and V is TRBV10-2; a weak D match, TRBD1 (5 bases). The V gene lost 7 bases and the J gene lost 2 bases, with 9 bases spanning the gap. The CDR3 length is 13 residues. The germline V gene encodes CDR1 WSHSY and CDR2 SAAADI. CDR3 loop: CASNRGGNQPQHF. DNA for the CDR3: TGCGCCAGCAATCGGGGGGGCAATCAGCCCCAGCATTTT.

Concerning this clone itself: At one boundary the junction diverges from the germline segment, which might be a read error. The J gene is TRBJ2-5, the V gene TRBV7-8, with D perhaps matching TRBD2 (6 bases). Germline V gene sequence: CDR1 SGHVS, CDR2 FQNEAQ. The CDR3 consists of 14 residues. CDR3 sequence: CASSSRLGGEAQYF. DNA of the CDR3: TGTGCCAGCAGCTCCCGACTAGGAGGAGAGGCCCAGTACTTC. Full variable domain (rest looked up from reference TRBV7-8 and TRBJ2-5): GAGVSQSPRYKVAKRGQDVALRCDPISGHVSLFWYQQALGQGPEFLTYFQNEAQLDKSGLPSDRFFAERPEGSVSTLKIQRTQQEDSAVYLCASSSRLGGEAQYFGPGTRLLVL.

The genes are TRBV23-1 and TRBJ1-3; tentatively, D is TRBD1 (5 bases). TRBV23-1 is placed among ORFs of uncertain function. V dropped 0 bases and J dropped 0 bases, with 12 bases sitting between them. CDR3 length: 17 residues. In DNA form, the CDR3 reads TGCGCCAGCAGTCAATCGGGGGGGGTTCACTCTGGAAACACCATATATTTT. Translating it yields CASSQSGGVHSGNTIYF.

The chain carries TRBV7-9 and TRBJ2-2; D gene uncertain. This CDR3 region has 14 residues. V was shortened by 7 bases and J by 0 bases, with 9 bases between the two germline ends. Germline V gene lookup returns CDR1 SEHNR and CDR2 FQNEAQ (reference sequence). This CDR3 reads CASIDNANTGELFF. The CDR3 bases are TGTGCCAGCATAGATAACGCGAACACCGGGGAGCTGTTTTTT.

CDR3 protein: CASTVGPGSPEQYF. Written as DNA, the CDR3 is TGTGCCAGCACCGTCGGGCCTGGTTCACCCGAGCAGTACTTC. The chain uses TRBV2 and TRBJ2-7; D not certain. CDR1 is SNHLY, CDR2 FYNNEI, per germline. This CDR3 is 14 amino acids long. Trimming removed 7 bases at V and 6 bases at J, with 19 bases between.

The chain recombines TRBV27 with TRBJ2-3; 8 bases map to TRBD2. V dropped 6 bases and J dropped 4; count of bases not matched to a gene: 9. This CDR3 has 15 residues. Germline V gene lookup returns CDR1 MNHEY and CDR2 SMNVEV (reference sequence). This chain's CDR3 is CASSRSGSQADTQYF. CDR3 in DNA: TGTGCCAGCAGCCGGAGCGGGAGTCAAGCAGATACGCAGTATTTT.

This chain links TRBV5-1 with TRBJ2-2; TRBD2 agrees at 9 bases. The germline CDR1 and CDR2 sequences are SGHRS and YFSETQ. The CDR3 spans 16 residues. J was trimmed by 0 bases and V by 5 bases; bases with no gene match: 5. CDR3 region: CASSERGAANTGELFF. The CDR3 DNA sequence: TGCGCCAGCAGTGAGCGGGGGGCCGCGAACACCGGGGAGCTGTTTTTT.

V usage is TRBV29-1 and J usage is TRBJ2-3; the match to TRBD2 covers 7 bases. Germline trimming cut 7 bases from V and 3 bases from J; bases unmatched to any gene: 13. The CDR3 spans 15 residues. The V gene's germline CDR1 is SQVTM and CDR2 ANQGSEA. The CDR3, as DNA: TGCAGCGCGCGGGCTTCGGGGGGTAGGACAGATACGCAGTATTTT. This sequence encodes CSARASGGRTDTQYF.

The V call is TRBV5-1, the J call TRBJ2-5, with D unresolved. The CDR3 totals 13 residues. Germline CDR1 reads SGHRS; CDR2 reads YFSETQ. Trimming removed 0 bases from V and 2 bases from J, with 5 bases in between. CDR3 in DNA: TGCGCCAGCAGCTTGGGGGTGCAAGAGACCCAGTACTTC. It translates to CASSLGVQETQYF. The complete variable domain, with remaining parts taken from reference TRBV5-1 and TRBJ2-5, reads KAGVTQTPRYLIKTRGQQVTLSCSPISGHRSVSWYQQTPGQGLQFLFEYFSETQRNKGNFPGRFSGRQFSNSRSEMNVSTLELGDSALYLCASSLGVQETQYFGPGTRLLVL.